This TCR beta chain comes out of a study of T cell responses to AZD1222 COVID-19 vaccine (dated by TCRdb to about 2021). At the level of the whole study: A total of about 240 trial participants underwent TCR sequencing, of whom around 200 received two doses of AZD1222 and about 25 received two doses of the MenACWY control vaccine. Trial participants were enrolled by age into 18-55, 56-69 and 70-plus year subgroups, with roughly 160, 29 and 62 TCR-sequenced participants respectively. Paper-wide results and their limitations: Most participants were white British and females outnumbered males, and the authors suggested that clonal diversity may have been underestimated. The 56-69-year group was small, and its depth increase did not reach significance, likely because of low power. Conclusions about previously exposed vaccinees were limited because only a handful of AZD1222 recipients were SARS-CoV-2 seropositive at baseline. A significant rise in spike-specific TCR breadth and depth was observed after two AZD1222 doses relative to day 0 and relative to MenACWY recipients. Epitopes outside the regions mutated in the B.1.351 and B.1.1.7 variants were reportedly recognized by nearly half of the unique spike-specific TCRs. Because no day 14 peak-response samples were available, the repertoires could be characterized only after the peak T cell response. Vaccine-associated CD4 TCRs spanned the whole spike protein, with dominant responses in regions 160-218 and 743-854.

The CDR3 regions of human TCRbeta chains were analyzed by immunosequencing. Under the source paper's analysis protocol: Repertoire TCRs were checked for matches against a reference library of SARS-CoV-2-specific TCRs that had been generated using the MIRA antigen-specificity platform. Breadth was defined as the fraction of unique TCRs that were SARS-CoV-2-associated, and depth was defined as the fraction of total T cells that were SARS-CoV-2-associated. Using the MIRA data, each spike-specific TCR was assigned both to the spike region to which the TCR was reactive and to a CD4 or CD8 class. Log10-transformed breadth and depth values were compared by one-way ANOVA with Sidak's multiple comparisons tests. TCRdb obtained this table from immuneACCESS and retained in-frame rearrangements with V and J assigned. These tables miss some clones; where compared with another copy, unresolved V genes account for less than half of the shortfall, and the remainder is unexplained. V and J calls and clone size follow that table, whereas D and trimming were derived from the DNA. This sample comprises under 150,000 clones, around 89% of them detected only once. Of the sample, approximately 9.8% falls within the top ten clones.

The trim is 1 base for V and 9 bases for J, with a gap of 5 bases between the germline ends. CDR1 SEHNR and CDR2 FQNEAQ are derived from the germline V gene (reference sequence). From the cysteine up to the phenylalanine, the CDR3 has a length of 11 residues. CDR3 DNA only is kept here, 33 bases in frame from base 1. Worth noting for this clone: It has no known antigen specificity. No much larger clonotype is one base removed from it; base qualities were not supplied.

The time point tag for this specimen amounts to: about 28 days (+/-7) after the second vaccine dose. AZD1222 recipients whose second dose came at about 4 weeks and those whose second dose came at about 12 weeks were combined into one group, since spike-specific TCR depth and breadth did not differ between the two schedules. Samples from vaccinated people were obtained from the UK trials COV001 and COV002, which included a single-blind randomized controlled phase 2/3 trial of AZD1222 (ChAdOx1 nCoV-19) in healthy adults. Trial participant PBMC samples were collected at day 0 and day 28 after the second dose for TCRbeta chain sequencing.

The chain links TRBV7-9 with TRBJ2-3, with the identity of the D gene unclear. This TCR was recovered from an adult who received the AZD1222 COVID-19 vaccine. This material consisted of peripheral blood, taken 28 days after the second AZD1222 dose. Here is the DNA: TGTGCCAGCAGCTTAGACGACACGCAGTATTTT. This codes for CASSLDDTQYF.